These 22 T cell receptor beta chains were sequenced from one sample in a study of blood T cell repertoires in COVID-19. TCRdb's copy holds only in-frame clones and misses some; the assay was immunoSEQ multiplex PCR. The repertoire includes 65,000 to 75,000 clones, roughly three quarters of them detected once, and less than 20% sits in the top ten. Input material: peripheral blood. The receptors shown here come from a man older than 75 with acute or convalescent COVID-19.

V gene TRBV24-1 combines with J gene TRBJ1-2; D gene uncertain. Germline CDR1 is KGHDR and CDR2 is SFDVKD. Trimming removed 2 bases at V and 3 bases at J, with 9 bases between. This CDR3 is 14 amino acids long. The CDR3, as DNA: TGTGCCACCAGTGATTCAGCGGACGACTATGGCTACACCTTC. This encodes CATSDSADDYGYTF.

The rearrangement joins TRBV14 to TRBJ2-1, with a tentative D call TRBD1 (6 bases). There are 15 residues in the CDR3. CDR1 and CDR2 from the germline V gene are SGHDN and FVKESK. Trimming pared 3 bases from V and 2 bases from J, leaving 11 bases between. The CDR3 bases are TGTGCCAGCAGCCAGCGACAGGAGACCTACAATGAGCAGTTCTTC. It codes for CASSQRQETYNEQFF.

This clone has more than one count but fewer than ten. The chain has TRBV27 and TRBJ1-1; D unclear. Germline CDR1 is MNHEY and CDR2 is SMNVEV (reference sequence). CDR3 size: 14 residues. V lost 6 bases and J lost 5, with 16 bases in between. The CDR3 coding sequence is TGTGCCAGCAGCCTTCGGGAGGGTACTACTGAAGCTTTCTTT. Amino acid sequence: CASSLREGTTEAFF.

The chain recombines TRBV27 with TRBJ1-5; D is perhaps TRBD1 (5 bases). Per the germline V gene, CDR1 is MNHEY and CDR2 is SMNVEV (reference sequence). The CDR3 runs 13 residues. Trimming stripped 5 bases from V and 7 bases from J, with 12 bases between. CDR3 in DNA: TGTGCCAGCAGTGATCAGGGATACCAGCCCCAGCATTTT. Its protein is CASSDQGYQPQHF.

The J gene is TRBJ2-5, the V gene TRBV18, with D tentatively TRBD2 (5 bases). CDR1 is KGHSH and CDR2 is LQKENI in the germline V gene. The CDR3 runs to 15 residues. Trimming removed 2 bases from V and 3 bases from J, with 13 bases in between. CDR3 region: CASSPIWTREETQYF. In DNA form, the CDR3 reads TGTGCCAGCTCACCAATCTGGACGCGGGAAGAGACCCAGTACTTC.

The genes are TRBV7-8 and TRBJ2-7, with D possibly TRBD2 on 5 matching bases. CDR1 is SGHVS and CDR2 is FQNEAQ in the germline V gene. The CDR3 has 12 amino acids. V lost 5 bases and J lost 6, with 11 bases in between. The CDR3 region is CASSPGSGEQYF. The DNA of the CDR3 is TGTGCCAGCAGCCCGGGGAGTGGCGAGCAGTACTTC.

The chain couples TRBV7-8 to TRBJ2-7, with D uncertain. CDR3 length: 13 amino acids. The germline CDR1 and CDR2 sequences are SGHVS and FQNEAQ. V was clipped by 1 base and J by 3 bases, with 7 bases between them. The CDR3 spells CASSLGQVYEQYF. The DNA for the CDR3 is TGTGCCAGCAGCTTAGGACAAGTCTACGAGCAGTACTTC.

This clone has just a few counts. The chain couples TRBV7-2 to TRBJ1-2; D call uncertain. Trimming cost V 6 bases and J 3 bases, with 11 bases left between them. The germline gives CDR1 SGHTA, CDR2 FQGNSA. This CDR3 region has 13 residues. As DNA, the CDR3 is TGTGCCAGCAGGTCCCAGGCAGACTATGGCTACACCTTC. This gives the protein CASRSQADYGYTF. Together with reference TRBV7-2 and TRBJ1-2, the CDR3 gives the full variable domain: GAGVSQSPSNKVTEKGKDVELRCDPISGHTALYWYRQSLGQGLEFLIYFQGNSAPDKSGLPSDRFSAERTGGSVSTLTIQRTQQEDSAVYLCASRSQADYGYTFGSGTRLTVV.

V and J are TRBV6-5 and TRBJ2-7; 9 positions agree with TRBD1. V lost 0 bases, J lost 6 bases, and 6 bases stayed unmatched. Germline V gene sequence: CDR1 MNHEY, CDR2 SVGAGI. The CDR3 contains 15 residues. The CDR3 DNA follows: TGTGCCAGCAGTTACTCTTCTGACAGGGGGACCGAGCAGTACTTC. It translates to CASSYSSDRGTEQYF.

The CDR3 nucleotides are TGTGCCAGCAGTCCAACCGGGACACCCTCCTACGAGCAGTACTTC. This gives the protein CASSPTGTPSYEQYF. The rearrangement uses TRBV14 and TRBJ2-7; D is perhaps TRBD1 (6 bases). The V and J ends lost 6 bases and 0 bases respectively, with 15 bases between them. The CDR3 spans 15 residues. In germline, CDR1 is SGHDN, CDR2 FVKESK.

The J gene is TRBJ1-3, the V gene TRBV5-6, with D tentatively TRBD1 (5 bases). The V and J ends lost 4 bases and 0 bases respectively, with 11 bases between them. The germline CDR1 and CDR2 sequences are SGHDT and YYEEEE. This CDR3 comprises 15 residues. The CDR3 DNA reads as TGTGCCAGCAGCCCCGCAGGGCTCTCTGGAAACACCATATATTTT. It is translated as CASSPAGLSGNTIYF.

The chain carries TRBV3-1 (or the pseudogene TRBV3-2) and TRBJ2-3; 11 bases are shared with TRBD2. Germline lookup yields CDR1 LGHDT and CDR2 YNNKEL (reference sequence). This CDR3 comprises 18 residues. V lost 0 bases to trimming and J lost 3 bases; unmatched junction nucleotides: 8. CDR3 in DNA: TGTGCCAGCAGCCAAGATAGTCTAGCGGGAGGAGGGACAGATACGCAGTATTTT. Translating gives CASSQDSLAGGGTDTQYF.

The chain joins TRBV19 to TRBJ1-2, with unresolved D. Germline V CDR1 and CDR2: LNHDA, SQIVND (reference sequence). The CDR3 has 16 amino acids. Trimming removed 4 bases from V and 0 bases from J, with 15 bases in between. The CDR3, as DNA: TGTGCCAGTAGTAAGGCAGTCGGGATTCCTAACTATGGCTACACCTTC. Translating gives CASSKAVGIPNYGYTF.

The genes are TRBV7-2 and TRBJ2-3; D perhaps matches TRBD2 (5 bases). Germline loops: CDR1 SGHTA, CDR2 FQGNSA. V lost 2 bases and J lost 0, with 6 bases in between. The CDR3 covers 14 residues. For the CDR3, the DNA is TGTGCCAGCAGCTTAAGCGGCAGCACAGATACGCAGTATTTT. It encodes CASSLSGSTDTQYF.

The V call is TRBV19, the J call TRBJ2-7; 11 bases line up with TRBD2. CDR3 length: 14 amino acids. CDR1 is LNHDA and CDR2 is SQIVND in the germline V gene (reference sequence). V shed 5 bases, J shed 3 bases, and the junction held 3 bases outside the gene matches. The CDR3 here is CASSRTSGSYEQYF. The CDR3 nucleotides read TGTGCCAGTAGTCGAACTAGCGGGAGCTACGAGCAGTACTTC.

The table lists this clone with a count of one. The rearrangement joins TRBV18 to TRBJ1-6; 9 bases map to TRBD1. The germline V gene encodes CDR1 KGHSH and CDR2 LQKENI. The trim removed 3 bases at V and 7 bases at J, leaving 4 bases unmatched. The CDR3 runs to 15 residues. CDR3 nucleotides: TGTGCCAGCTCACCTGGGACAGGGAACAATTCACCCCTCCACTTT. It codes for CASSPGTGNNSPLHF.

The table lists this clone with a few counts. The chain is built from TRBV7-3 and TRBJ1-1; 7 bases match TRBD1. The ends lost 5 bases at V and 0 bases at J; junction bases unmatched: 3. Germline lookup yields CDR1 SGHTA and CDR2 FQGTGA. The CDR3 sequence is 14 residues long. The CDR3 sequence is CASSPGQMNTEAFF. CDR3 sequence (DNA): TGTGCCAGCAGCCCGGGACAGATGAACACTGAAGCTTTCTTT.

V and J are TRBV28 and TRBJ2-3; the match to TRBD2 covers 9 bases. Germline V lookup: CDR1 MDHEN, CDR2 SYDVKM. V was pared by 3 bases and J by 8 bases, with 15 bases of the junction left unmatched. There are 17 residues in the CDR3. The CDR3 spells CASSFWGREGQRSTQYF. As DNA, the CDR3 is TGTGCCAGCAGTTTTTGGGGGCGGGAGGGCCAAAGAAGTACGCAGTATTTT.

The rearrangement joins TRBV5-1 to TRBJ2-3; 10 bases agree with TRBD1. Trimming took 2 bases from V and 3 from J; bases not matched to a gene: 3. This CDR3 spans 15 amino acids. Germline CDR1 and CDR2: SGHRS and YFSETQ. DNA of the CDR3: TGCGCCAGCAGCTTAGGGACAGGGGTGACAGATACGCAGTATTTT. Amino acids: CASSLGTGVTDTQYF. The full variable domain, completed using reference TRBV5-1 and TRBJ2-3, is KAGVTQTPRYLIKTRGQQVTLSCSPISGHRSVSWYQQTPGQGLQFLFEYFSETQRNKGNFPGRFSGRQFSNSRSEMNVSTLELGDSALYLCASSLGTGVTDTQYFGPGTRLTVL.

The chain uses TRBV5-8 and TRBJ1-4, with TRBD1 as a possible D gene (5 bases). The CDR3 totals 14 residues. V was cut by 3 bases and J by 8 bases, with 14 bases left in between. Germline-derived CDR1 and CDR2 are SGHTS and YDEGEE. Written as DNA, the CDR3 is TGTGCCAGCAGCTACACCGACAGATTCGAAAAACTGTTTTTT. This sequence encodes CASSYTDRFEKLFF.

CDR3 bases: TGTGCCAGCAGCTCAATAGCGGGAGGCTACGAGCAGTACTTC. This translates into CASSSIAGGYEQYF. The rearrangement uses TRBV7-9 and TRBJ2-7, with TRBD2 matching over 10 bases. Trimming cost V 4 bases and J 3 bases; bases outside gene matches: 3. The CDR3 totals 14 residues. The germline V gene encodes CDR1 SEHNR and CDR2 FQNEAQ (reference sequence).

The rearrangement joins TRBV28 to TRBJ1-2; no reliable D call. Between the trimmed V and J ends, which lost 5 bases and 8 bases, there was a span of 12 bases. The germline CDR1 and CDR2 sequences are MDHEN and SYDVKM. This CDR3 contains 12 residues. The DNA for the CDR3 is TGTGCCAGCAGTCCCGTAATCGCGGGCTACACCTTC. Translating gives CASSPVIAGYTF.